One and the same sample provided the 11 T cell receptor beta chains below, sequenced in a study of cytomegalovirus exposure and HLA in healthy donors. The PCR made use of 60 Vbeta and 13 Jbeta primers. Sequencing used immunoSEQ multiplex PCR; TCRdb keeps in-frame clones, though not all of them. This table holds about 96,000 clones, around 64% found once. Sequencing used PBMCs. The receptors shown here come from a man aged 60 to 75 in good health and CMV-seronegative.

This chain uses TRBV30 with TRBJ2-7; TRBD1 matches 8 bases. Looked up from germline, CDR1 is GTSNPN and CDR2 is SVGIG (reference sequence). The CDR3 runs 12 residues. V gave up 2 bases and J gave up 6 bases; unmatched junction bases: 3. CDR3 amino acids: CAWSFTGGEQYF. The CDR3 nucleotides read TGTGCCTGGAGTTTCACAGGGGGCGAGCAGTACTTC. The whole variable domain, remainder taken from reference TRBV30 and TRBJ2-7, is SQTIHQWPATLVQPVGSPLSLECTVEGTSNPNLYWYRQAAGRGLQLLFYSVGIGQISSEVPQNLSASRPQDRQFILSSKKLLLSDSGFYLCAWSFTGGEQYFGPGTRLTVT.

The rearrangement links TRBV6-1 to TRBJ1-1; tentative D call: TRBD1 (5 bases). CDR3 length: 14 residues. V gave up 10 bases and J gave up 1 base, with 16 bases separating them. From germline, CDR1 is MNHNS and CDR2 SASEGT. This CDR3 reads CATQDWGTNTEAFF. Written as DNA, the CDR3 is TGTGCCACCCAGGATTGGGGCACGAACACTGAAGCTTTCTTT.

CDR3 DNA sequence: TGTGCCAGCAGCCTGTGGGACAGGTGGGGGACTGAAGCTTTCTTT. Translation: CASSLWDRWGTEAFF. V and J are TRBV11-2 and TRBJ1-1, with 8 bases fitting TRBD1. The CDR3 sequence is 15 residues long. Germline CDR1 is SGHAT and CDR2 is FQNNGV. V was clipped by 5 bases and J by 5 bases; unmatched bases: 10.

Note on this clone: A read error may account for a junction end that differs from germline. The chain uses TRBV7-9 and TRBJ1-5, with a tentative D call TRBD1 (6 bases). There are 19 residues in the CDR3. In germline, CDR1 is SEHNR, CDR2 FQNEAQ (reference sequence). DNA of the CDR3: TGTTCCAGCAGCTTAGTTGGGGAACAGGGCTCATTCGGCAATCAGCCCCAGCATTTT. It is translated as CSSSLVGEQGSFGNQPQHF. Looking up the rest from reference TRBV7-9 and TRBJ1-5 gives the full variable domain: DTGVSQNPRHKITKRGQNVTFRCDPISEHNRLYWYRQTLGQGPEFLTYFQNEAQLEKSRLLSDRFSAERPKGSFSTLEIQRTEQGDSAMYLCSSSLVGEQGSFGNQPQHFGDGTRLSIL.

The chain combines TRBV5-1 with TRBJ2-5, with 12 bases matching TRBD2. The DNA end is more similar to TRBJ2-7, so the J call may be wrong. The CDR3 totals 14 residues. Germline V gene lookup returns CDR1 SGHRS and CDR2 YFSETQ. CDR3 in DNA: TGCGCCAGCAGCAGGACTAGCGGGAACTACGAGCAGTACTTC. Translating gives CASSRTSGNYEQYF.

The V and J genes are TRBV2 and TRBJ1-2; 8 nucleotides align to TRBD1. This CDR3 region has 14 residues. Per the germline V gene, CDR1 is SNHLY and CDR2 is FYNNEI. The V segment lost 5 bases and the J segment 4 bases; nucleotides outside the gene matches: 6. The CDR3 coding sequence is TGTGCCAGCAGTAACAGGGGGGTCGGCTATGGCTACACCTTC. Protein sequence: CASSNRGVGYGYTF.

This chain joins TRBV5-1 and TRBJ2-1; maybe TRBD2 (5 bases). V lost 0 bases, J lost 8 bases, and 21 bases lay in between. The CDR3 sequence is 17 residues long. In germline, CDR1 is SGHRS, CDR2 YFSETQ. DNA for the CDR3: TGCGCCAGCAGCTTGGAAACCGTTAGTGCCGCGAGGGATGAGCAGTTCTTC. Amino acids: CASSLETVSAARDEQFF.

Comments on this clone: The junction departs from germline at one end; a sequencing error may be responsible. The chain joins TRBV2 to TRBJ1-5; a possible D gene is TRBD1 (5 bases). Germline V gene sequence: CDR1 SNHLY, CDR2 FYNNEI. CDR3 length: 15 residues. CDR3 residues: CASRGPSSSHQPQHF. The CDR3 DNA reads TGTGCCAGCAGGGGGCCTTCCAGTAGCCATCAGCCCCAGCATTTT. Variable domain in full (rest from reference TRBV2 and TRBJ1-5): EPEVTQTPSHQVTQMGQEVILRCVPISNHLYFYWYRQILGQKVEFLVSFYNNEISEKSEIFDDQFSVERPDGSNFTLKIRSTKLEDSAMYFCASRGPSSSHQPQHFGDGTRLSIL.

This clone was counted between two and nine times. V usage is TRBV1 and J usage is TRBJ1-2; the DNA was not used to check the table's D call, TRBD1. TRBV1 is labeled a pseudogene. The CDR3 contains 13 residues. The DNA of the CDR3 is TGCACCAGCAGCCGACAGGGGGGTTATGGCTACACCTTC. Its translation is CTSSRQGGYGYTF.

The chain has TRBV5-1 and TRBJ2-1, with a weak D call TRBD2 (9 bases). The CDR3 sequence is 18 residues long. Trimming removed 4 bases from V and 3 bases from J, with 23 bases in between. The germline V gene encodes CDR1 SGHRS and CDR2 YFSETQ. In DNA form, the CDR3 reads TGCGCCAGCAGCCCGAGCGGGGGGACAGGACAAATCTACAATGAGCAGTTCTTC. It specifies CASSPSGGTGQIYNEQFF.

CDR3 sequence: CASSVGGGGTGELFF. As DNA, the CDR3 is TGTGCCAGCAGTGTCGGGGGGGGAGGCACCGGGGAGCTGTTTTTT. This rearrangement joins TRBV6-4 to TRBJ2-2; TRBD2 aligns across 8 bases. The germline V gene encodes CDR1 MRHNA and CDR2 SNTAGT. J was trimmed by 4 bases and V by 4 bases; bases with no gene match: 5. This CDR3 region has 15 residues.